This record concerns one TCR beta chain sequence. Authors' processing steps: Estimates of nucleated cell counts were drawn from the amplification of reference gene primers. This table comes from immunoSEQ multiplex PCR, and its TCRdb copy is limited to in-frame clones, with some not included. The D gene and trimming were derived from the DNA, and the V and J assignments and clone size from that table. The sample lists 25,000 to 40,000 clones; around 86% were seen once. The sample is drawn from a study of blood T cell repertoires in COVID-19. Whole-study context: Sites across the United States, Italy and Spain contributed samples from acute and convalescent COVID-19. T cells, B-cell-depleted T cells, or PBMCs provided the cDNA or gDNA that served as material.

Trimming left V 0 bases short and J 0 bases short, with 11 bases between. The germline CDR1 and CDR2 sequences are MGHDK and SYGVNS. The length of the CDR3 is 16 residues. The genes are TRBV25-1 and TRBJ1-1; D might be TRBD1 (5 bases). Source material: peripheral blood. The clonotype was recovered from a man in his 60s with active COVID-19. CDR3 amino acids: CASSEYDSLMNTEAFF. CDR3 in DNA: TGTGCCAGCAGTGAATATGACAGCCTCATGAACACTGAAGCTTTCTTT.